This T cell receptor beta chain comes out of a study of control samples from healthy donors and cancer patients. The assay was immunoSEQ multiplex PCR, and TCRdb's table has in-frame clones only and misses some. The data show 150,000 to 200,000 clones, approximately 94% seen once. Trimming at V came to 1 base and at J to 1 base, leaving 8 bases not matched to a gene. The CDR3 length is 20 residues. The sequence was collected from a man aged 55 to 70 with colorectal cancer. The sequenced sample consisted of PBMCs. The V call is TRBV6-7, the J call TRBJ2-3, with 16 positions matching TRBD2. TRBV6-7 is placed among ORFs of uncertain function. The CDR3: CASSYYIPGLAGGRTDTQYF. The CDR3 coding sequence is TGTGCCAGCAGTTACTATATTCCGGGACTAGCGGGGGGGCGCACAGATACGCAGTATTTT.